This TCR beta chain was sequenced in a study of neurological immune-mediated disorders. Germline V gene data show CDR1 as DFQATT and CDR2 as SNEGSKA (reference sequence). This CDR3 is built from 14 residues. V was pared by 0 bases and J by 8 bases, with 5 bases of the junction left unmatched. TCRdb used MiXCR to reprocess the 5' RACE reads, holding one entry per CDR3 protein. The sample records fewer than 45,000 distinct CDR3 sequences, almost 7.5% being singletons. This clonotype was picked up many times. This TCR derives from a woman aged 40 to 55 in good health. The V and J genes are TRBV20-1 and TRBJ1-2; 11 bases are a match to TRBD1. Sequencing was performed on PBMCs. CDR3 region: CSARDWTGGEGYTF. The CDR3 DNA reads TGCAGTGCTAGAGATTGGACAGGGGGCGAGGGCTACACCTTC.